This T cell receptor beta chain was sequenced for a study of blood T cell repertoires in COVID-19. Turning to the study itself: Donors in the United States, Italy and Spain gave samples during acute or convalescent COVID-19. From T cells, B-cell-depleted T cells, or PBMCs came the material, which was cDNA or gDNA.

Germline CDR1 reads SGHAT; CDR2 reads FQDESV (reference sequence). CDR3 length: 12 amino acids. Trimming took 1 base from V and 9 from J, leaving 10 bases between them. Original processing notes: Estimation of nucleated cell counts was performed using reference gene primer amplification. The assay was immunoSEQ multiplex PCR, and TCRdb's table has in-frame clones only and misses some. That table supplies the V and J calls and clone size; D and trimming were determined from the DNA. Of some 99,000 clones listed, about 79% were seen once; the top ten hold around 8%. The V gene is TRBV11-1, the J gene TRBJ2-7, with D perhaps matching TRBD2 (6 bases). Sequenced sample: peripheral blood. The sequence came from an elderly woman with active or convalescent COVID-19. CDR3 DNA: TGTGCCAGCAGCTTAGATAGGGACTGGCAGTACTTC. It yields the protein CASSLDRDWQYF.